The present entry profiles one T cell receptor (beta chain) with its context. The antigen remains unidentified. Trimming took off 2 bases at V and 5 bases at J, with 9 bases between the two ends. The length of the CDR3 is 13 residues. Germline-derived CDR1 and CDR2 are WSHSY and SAAADI. Combining a sample-barcoded 5' primer with a J-beta primer mix, a second PCR ran for roughly 7 to 11 cycles. Using its own MiXCR run on the 5' RACE reads, TCRdb lists one record per CDR3 protein. The sample holds about 1 million distinct CDR3 sequences, 35% to 55% seen once. The record originates from a study of blood T cells in healthy people across ages. The wider study: Roughly one uniquely barcoded beta molecule per two T cells was captured.

Overall study findings and caveats: It was the long-lived donors that had more naive CD4+ cells and higher diversity than aged donors. From one million sequenced T cells, diversity estimates were lower bounds.

This chain joins TRBV10-2 and TRBJ2-5, with D perhaps being TRBD1 or TRBD2 (5 bases each). The origin of this receptor is a woman aged 60-75 years in good health. The sample taken for sequencing was blood. The CDR3 loop reads CASSEGGGETQYF. CDR3 in DNA: TGCGCCAGCAGTGAGGGGGGTGGGGAGACCCAGTACTTC.